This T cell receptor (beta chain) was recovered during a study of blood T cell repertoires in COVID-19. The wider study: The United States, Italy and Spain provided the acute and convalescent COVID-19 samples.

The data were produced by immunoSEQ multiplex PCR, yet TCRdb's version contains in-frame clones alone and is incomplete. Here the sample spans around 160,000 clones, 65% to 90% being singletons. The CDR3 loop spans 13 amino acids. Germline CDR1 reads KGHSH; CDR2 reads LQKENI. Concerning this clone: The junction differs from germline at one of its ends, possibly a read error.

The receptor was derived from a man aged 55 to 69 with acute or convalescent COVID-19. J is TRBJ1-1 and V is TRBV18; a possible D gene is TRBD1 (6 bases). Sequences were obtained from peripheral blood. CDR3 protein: CASSPDRTEATDF. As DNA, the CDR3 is TGTGCCAGCTCACCAGACAGGACAGAGGCGACGGATTTT.